This T cell receptor (beta chain) was captured by sequencing in a study of T cell repertoires in cytomegalovirus infection. About the research overall: Carrying CMV and the relevant HLA type showed in public TCR beta signatures.

This clonotype was recorded many times. Its specificity is unknown. Points from the study as a whole: The ex vivo response was dominated by HLA-C-restricted CMV-specific TCR beta clonotypes. Summed frequency of shared TCR beta families picked out CMV carriers who also had the relevant HLA.

TCRdb used MiXCR to reprocess the reads, holding one entry per CDR3 protein. The profile shows about 250,000 distinct CDR3 sequences, about a sixth of them singletons. The CDR3 length is 12 residues. CDR1 and CDR2 from the germline V gene are SGHAT and FQNNGV. Trimming left V 6 bases short and J 2 bases short, with 8 bases between. The sample comprised CD8+ T cells from PBMCs. V and J are TRBV11-2 and TRBJ2-7; no clear D gene. This clonotype was obtained from a human donor in good health (CMV status not recorded). Some clones in this sample may be carry-over from other donors' samples. The DNA for the CDR3 is TGTGCCAGCAGTCTTACAACCTACGAGCAGTACTTC. Protein product: CASSLTTYEQYF. Looking up the rest from reference TRBV11-2 and TRBJ2-7 gives the full variable domain: EAGVAQSPRYKIIEKRQSVAFWCNPISGHATLYWYQQILGQGPKLLIQFQNNGVVDDSQLPKDRFSAERLKGVDSTLKIQPAKLEDSAVYLCASSLTTYEQYFGPGTRLTVT.